Reported below is one T cell receptor (beta chain). The antigen is unknown. The data were taken from a study of glioma-infiltrating T cells after dendritic cell vaccination. Study-level findings and limits: Only a small number of patients had complete blood and tumor samples. Survival was not directly related to TCR clonality in these patients.

Primers: 60 V beta forward and 13 J beta reverse. Clones were sequenced by immunoSEQ multiplex PCR, and TCRdb holds only the in-frame ones, with some missing. The sample carries fewer than 45,000 clones, approximately 80% recorded once. The CDR3 is made up of 13 amino acids. Germline-derived CDR1 and CDR2 are SGHRS and YFSETQ. V was shortened by 2 bases and J by 4 bases, with 10 bases between the two germline ends. This material consisted of blood, taken before dendritic cell vaccination. The chain links TRBV5-1 to TRBJ2-7; D is unclear. The sequence came from a human donor with glioblastoma. CDR3 residues: CASSFYSNYEQYF. The CDR3 DNA follows: TGCGCCAGCAGCTTCTACTCCAATTACGAGCAGTACTTC.